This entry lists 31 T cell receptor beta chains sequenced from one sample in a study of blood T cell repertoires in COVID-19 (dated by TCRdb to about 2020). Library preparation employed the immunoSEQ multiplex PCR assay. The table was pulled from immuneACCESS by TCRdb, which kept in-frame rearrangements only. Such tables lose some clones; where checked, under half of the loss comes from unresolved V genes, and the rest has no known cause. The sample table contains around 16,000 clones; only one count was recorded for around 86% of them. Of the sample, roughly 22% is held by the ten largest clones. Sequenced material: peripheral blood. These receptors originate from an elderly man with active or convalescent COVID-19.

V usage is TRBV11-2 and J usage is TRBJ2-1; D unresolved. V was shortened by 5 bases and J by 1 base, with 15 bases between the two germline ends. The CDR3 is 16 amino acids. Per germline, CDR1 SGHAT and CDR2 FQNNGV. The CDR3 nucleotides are TGTGCCAGCAGCCCCCCGGGTACACAATCCTACAATGAGCAGTTCTTC. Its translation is CASSPPGTQSYNEQFF.

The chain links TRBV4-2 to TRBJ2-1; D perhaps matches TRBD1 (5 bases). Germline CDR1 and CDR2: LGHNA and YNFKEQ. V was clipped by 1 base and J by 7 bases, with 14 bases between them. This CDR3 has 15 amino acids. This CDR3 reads CASSQGAVPGNEQFF. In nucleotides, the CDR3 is TGTGCCAGCAGCCAAGGGGCCGTACCAGGGAATGAGCAGTTCTTC.

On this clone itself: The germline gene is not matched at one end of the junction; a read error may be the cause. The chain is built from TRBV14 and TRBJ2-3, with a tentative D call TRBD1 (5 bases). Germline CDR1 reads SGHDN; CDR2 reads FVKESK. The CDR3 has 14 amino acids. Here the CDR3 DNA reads TGTGCCAGCAGCCCGCGGTCCAGGGAAGCTCCGCAGTGTTTT. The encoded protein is CASSPRSREAPQCF.

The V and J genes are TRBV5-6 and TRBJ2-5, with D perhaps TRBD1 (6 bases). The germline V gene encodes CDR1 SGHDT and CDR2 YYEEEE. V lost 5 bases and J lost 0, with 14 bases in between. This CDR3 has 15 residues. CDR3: CASSFTQGYQETQYF. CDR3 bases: TGTGCCAGCAGTTTCACTCAGGGGTACCAAGAGACCCAGTACTTC.

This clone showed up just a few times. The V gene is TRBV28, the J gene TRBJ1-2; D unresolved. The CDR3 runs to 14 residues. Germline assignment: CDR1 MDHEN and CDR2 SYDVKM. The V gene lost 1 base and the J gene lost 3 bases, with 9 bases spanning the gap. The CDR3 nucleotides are TGTGCCAGCAGTTTATACCGGAGCGACTATGGCTACACCTTC. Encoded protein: CASSLYRSDYGYTF.

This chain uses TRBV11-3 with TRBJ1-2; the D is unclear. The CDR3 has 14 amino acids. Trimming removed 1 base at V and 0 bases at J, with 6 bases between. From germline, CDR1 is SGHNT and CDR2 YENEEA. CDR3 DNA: TGTGCCAGCAGCTTAGGGGAGACTAACTATGGCTACACCTTC. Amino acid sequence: CASSLGETNYGYTF.

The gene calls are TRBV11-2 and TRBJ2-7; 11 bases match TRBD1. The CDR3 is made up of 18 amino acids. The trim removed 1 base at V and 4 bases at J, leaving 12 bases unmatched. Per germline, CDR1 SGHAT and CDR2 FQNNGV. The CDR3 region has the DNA TGTGCCAGCAGCTTAGGGTGGAAAGGGACAGGGGGTCTTTACGAGCAGTACTTC. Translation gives CASSLGWKGTGGLYEQYF.

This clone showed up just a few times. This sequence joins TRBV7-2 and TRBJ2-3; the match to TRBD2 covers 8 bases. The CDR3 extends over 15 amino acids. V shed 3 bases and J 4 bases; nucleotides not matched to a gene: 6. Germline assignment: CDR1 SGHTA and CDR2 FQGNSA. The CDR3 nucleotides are TGTGCCAGCAGCTTTCGCGGGGGGCCCTCAGATACGCAGTATTTT. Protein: CASSFRGGPSDTQYF.

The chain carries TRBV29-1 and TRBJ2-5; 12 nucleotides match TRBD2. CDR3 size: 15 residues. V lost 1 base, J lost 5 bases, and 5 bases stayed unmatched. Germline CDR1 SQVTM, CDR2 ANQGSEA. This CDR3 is CSVEVLAGGGETQYF. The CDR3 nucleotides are TGCAGCGTTGAAGTCCTAGCGGGGGGGGGTGAGACCCAGTACTTC.

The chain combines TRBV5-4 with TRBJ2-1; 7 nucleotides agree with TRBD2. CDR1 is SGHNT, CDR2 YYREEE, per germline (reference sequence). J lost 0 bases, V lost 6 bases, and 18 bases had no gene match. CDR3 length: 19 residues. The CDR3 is CASTPFGRGTTISYNEQFF. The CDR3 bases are TGTGCCAGCACCCCGTTCGGGCGGGGGACCACAATCTCCTACAATGAGCAGTTCTTC.

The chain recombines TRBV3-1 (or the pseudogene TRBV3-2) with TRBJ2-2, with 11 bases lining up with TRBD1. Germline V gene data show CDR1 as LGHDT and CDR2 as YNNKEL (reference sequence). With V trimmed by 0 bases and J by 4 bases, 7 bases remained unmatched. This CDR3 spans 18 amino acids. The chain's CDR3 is CASSQDLRTGGFTGELFF. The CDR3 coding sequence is TGTGCCAGCAGCCAAGATCTTAGGACAGGGGGCTTCACCGGGGAGCTGTTTTTT.

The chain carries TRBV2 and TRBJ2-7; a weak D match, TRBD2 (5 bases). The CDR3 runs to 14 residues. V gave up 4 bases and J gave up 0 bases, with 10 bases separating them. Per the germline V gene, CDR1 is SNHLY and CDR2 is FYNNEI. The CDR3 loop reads CASSAGISSYEQYF. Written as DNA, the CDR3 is TGTGCCAGCAGTGCCGGGATTAGCTCCTACGAGCAGTACTTC.

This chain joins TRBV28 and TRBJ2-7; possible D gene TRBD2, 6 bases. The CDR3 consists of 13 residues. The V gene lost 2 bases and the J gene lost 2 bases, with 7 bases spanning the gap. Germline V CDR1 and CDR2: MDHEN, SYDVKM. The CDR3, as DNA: TGTGCCAGCAGTTTAGGAGGGACCTACGAGCAGTACTTC. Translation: CASSLGGTYEQYF.

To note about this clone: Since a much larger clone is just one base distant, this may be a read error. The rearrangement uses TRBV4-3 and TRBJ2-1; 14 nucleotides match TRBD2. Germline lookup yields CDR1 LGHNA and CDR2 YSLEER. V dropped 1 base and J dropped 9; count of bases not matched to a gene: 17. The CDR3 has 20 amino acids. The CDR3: CASSQVTGQGRLAGGGEQFF. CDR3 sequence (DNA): TGCGCCAGCAGCCAAGTTACCGGACAGGGGAGACTAGCGGGGGGGGGTGAGCAGTTCTTC.

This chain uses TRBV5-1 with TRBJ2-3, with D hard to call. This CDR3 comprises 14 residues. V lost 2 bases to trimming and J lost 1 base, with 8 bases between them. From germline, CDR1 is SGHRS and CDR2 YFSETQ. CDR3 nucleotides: TGCGCCAGCAGCTTCAGCGACGGCACAGATACGCAGTATTTT. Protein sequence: CASSFSDGTDTQYF.

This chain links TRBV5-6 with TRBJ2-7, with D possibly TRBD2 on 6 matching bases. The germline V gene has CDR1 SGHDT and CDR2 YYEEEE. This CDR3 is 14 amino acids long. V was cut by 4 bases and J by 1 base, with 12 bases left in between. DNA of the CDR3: TGTGCCAGCAGCCCGGGACTCCAGTCCTACGAGCAGTACTTC. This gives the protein CASSPGLQSYEQYF.

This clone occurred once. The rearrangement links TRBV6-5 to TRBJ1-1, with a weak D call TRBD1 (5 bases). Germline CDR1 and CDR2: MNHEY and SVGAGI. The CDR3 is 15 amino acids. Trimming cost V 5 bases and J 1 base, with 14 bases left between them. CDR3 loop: CASSTRQKTNTEAFF. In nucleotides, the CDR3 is TGTGCCAGCAGTACTCGACAGAAGACGAACACTGAAGCTTTCTTT.

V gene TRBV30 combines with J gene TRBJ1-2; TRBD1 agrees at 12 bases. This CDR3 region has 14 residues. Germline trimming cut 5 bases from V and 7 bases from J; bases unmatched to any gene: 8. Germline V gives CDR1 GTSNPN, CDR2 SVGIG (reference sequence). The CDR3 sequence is CAWDGDRGPGGYTF. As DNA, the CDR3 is TGTGCCTGGGACGGGGACAGGGGGCCAGGTGGCTACACCTTC.

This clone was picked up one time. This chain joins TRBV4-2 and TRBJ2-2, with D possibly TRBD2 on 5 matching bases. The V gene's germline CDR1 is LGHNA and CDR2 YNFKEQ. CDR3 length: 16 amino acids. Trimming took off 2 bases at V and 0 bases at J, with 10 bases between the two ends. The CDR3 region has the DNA TGTGCCAGCAGCCAAAGACGGGGAGCGAACACCGGGGAGCTGTTTTTT. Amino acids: CASSQRRGANTGELFF.

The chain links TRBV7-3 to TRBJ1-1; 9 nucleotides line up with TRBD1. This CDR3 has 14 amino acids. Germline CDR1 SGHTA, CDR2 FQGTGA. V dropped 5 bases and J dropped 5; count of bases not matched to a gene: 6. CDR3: CASSAQGARTEAFF. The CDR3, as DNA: TGTGCCAGCAGCGCACAGGGGGCAAGGACTGAAGCTTTCTTT. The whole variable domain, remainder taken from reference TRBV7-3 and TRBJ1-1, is GAGVSQTPSNKVTEKGKYVELRCDPISGHTALYWYRQSLGQGPEFLIYFQGTGAADDSGLPNDRFFAVRPEGSVSTLKIQRTERGDSAVYLCASSAQGARTEAFFGQGTRLTVV.

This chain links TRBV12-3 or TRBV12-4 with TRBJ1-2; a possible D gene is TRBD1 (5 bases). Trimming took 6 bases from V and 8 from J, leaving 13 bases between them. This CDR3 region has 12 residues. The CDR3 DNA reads TGTGCCAGCAGCTACCAGGGTGTAGGCTACACCTTC. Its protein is CASSYQGVGYTF.

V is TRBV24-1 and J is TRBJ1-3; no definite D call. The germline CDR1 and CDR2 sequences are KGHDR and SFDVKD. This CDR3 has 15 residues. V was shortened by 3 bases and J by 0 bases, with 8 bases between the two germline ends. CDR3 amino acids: CATSDPGSSGNTIYF. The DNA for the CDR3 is TGTGCCACCAGTGATCCGGGGAGCTCTGGAAACACCATATATTTT.

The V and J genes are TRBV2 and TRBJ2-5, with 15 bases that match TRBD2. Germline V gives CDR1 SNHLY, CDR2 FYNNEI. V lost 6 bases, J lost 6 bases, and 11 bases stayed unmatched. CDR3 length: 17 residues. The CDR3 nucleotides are TGTGCCAGCAGAGCCCGGACTAGCGGGGGGGCGATTCAGACCCAGTACTTC. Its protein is CASRARTSGGAIQTQYF.

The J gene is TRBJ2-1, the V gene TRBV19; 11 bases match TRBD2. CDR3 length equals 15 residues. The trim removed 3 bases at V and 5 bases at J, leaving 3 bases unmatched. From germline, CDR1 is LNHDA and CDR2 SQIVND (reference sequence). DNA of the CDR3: TGTGCCAGTAGTATCGGGACTAGCGGTAACAATGAGCAGTTCTTC. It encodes CASSIGTSGNNEQFF.

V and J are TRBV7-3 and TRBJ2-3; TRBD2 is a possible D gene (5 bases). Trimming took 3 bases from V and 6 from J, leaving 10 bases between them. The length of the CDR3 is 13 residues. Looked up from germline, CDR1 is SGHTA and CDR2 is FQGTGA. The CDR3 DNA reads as TGTGCCAGCAGCTTCCTTGGCGGGGATACGCAGTATTTT. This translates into CASSFLGGDTQYF.

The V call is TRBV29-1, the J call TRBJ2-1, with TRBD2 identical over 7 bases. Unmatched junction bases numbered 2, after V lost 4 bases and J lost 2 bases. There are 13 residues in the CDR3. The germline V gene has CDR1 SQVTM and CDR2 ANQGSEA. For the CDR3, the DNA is TGCAGCGTTGGGGGGGGAACCTACAATGAGCAGTTCTTC. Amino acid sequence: CSVGGGTYNEQFF.

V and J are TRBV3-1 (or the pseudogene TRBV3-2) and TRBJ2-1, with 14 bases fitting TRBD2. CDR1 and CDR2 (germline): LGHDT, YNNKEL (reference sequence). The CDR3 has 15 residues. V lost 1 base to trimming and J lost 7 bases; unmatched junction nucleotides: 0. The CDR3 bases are TGTGCCAGCAGCCAAGGACTAGCGGGGGGGAATGAGCAGTTCTTC. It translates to CASSQGLAGGNEQFF.

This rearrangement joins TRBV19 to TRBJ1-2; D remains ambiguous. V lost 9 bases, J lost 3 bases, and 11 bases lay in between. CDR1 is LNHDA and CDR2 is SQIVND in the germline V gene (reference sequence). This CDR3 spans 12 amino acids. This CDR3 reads CASLDPYYGYTF. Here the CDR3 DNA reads TGTGCCAGCCTAGACCCTTACTATGGCTACACCTTC. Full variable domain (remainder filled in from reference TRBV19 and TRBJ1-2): DGGITQSPKYLFRKEGQNVTLSCEQNLNHDAMYWYRQDPGQGLRLIYYSQIVNDFQKGDIAEGYSVSREKKESFPLTVTSAQKNPTAFYLCASLDPYYGYTFGSGTRLTVV.

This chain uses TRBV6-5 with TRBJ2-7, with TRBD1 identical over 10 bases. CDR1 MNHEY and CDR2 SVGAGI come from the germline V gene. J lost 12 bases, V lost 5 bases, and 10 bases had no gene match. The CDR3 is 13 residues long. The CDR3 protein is CASSPDPDRGLYF. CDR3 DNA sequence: TGTGCCAGCAGTCCCGACCCGGACAGGGGGTTGTACTTC.

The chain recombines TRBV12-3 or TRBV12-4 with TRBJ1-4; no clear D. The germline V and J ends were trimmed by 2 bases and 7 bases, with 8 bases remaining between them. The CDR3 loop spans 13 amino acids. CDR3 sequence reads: CASSLRRLEKLFF. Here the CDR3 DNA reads TGTGCCAGCAGTTTACGCCGACTTGAAAAACTGTTTTTT.

CDR3 DNA sequence: TGTGCCAGCAGTTTATTGAGACAGGGGGCCTACGAGCAGTACTTC. Its protein is CASSLLRQGAYEQYF. The rearrangement uses TRBV27 and TRBJ2-7; 9 bases are shared with TRBD1. The germline CDR1 and CDR2 sequences are MNHEY and SMNVEV (reference sequence). The V and J ends lost 1 base and 2 bases, in that order; junction bases with no gene match: 3. CDR3 length: 15 amino acids.